This T cell receptor (beta chain) was profiled in a study of T cell clonotyping in hematopoietic cell transplantation. Whole-study findings and limits: CD4 and CD8 repertoire contributions could not be separated without sorting. Higher Inverse Simpson Index values in graft donor and pretransplant recipient predicted broader posttransplant TCR diversity. After transplant, recipient diversity fell while pathologically expanded clonotypes grew through day 180.

The CDR3 is made up of 12 amino acids. The germline V gene encodes CDR1 SQVTM and CDR2 ANQGSEA. On this clone: What it binds is unknown.

Recipients were bled about 28 days pretransplant and at posttransplant days 30, 100, 180. Sequencing used immunoSEQ multiplex PCR; TCRdb keeps in-frame clones, though not all of them. Of about 2,800 clones listed, about four fifths were seen once; the top ten hold around 30%. The sequence derives from a female patient between 40 and 55 years old who had an allogeneic stem cell transplant from a related donor, so T cells may come from the graft donor. Some clones in this sample may be carry-over from other donors' samples. The source was PBMCs, collected 180 days after allogeneic stem cell transplant. The chain joins TRBV29-1 to TRBJ1-2; no reliable D call. CDR3 DNA sequence: TGCAGTACCTGGGGTGGAGAGCATGGCTACACCTTC. Encoded protein: CSTWGGEHGYTF.